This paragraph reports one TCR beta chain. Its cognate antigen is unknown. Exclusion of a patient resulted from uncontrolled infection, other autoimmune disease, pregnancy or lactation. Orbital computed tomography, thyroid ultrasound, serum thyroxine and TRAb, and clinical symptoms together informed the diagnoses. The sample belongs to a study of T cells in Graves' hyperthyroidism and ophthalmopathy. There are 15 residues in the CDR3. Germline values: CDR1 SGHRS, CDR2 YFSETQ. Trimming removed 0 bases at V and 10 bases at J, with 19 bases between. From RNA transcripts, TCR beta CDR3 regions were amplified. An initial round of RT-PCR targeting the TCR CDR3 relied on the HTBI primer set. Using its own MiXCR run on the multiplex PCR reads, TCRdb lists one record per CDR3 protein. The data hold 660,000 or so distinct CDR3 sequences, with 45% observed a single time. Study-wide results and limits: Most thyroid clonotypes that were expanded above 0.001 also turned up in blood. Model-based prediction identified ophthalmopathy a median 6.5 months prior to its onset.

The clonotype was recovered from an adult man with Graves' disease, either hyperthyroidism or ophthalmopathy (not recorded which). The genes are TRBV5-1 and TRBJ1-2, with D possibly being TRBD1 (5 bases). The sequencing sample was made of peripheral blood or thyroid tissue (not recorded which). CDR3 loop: CASSLGGVVGADYTF. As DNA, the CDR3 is TGCGCCAGCAGCTTGGGAGGAGTAGTAGGGGCTGACTACACCTTC.